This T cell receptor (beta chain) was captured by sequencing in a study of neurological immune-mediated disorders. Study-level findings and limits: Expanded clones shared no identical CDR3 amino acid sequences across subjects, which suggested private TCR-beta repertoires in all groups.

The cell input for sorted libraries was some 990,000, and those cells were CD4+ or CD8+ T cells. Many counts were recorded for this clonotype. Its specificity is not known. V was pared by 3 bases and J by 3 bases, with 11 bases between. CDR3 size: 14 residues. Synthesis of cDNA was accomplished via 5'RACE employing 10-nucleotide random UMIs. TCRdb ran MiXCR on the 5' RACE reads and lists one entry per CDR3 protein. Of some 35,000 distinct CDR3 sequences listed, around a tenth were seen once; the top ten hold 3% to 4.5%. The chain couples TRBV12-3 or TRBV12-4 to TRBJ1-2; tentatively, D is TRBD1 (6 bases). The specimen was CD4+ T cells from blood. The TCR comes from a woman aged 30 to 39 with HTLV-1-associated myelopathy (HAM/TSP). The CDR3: CASSFKRGDYGYTF. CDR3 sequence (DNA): TGTGCCAGCAGTTTTAAAAGGGGGGACTATGGCTACACCTTC.